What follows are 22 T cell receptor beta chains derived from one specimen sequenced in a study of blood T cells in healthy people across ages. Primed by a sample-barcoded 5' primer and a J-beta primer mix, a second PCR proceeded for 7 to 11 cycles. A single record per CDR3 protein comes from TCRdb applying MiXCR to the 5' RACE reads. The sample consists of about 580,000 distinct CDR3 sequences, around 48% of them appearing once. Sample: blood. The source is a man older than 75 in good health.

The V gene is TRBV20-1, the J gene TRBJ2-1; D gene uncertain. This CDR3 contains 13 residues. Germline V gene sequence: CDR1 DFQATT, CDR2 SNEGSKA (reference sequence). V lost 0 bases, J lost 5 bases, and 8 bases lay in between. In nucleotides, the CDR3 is TGCAGTGCTAGAGACCCTTTCCACAATGAGCAGTTCTTC. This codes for CSARDPFHNEQFF.

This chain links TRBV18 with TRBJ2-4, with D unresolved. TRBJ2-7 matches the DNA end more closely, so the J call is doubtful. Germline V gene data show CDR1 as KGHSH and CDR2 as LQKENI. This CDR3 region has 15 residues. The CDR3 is CASSPNRVATYEQYF. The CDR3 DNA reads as TGTGCCAGCTCACCGAATCGGGTAGCTACCTACGAGCAGTACTTC.

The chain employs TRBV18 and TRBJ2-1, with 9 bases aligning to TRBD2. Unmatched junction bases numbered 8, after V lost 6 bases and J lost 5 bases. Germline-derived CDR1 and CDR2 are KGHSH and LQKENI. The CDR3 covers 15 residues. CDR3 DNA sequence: TGTGCCAGCTCCCCTACGGCGGGAGGGAACAATGAGCAGTTCTTC. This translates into CASSPTAGGNNEQFF.

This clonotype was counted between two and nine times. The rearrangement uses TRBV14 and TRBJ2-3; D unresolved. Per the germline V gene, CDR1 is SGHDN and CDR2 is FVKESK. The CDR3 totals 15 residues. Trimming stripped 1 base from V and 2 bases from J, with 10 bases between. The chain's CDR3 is CASSQVGYVTDTQYF. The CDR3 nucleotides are TGTGCCAGCAGCCAAGTGGGATATGTCACAGATACGCAGTATTTT.

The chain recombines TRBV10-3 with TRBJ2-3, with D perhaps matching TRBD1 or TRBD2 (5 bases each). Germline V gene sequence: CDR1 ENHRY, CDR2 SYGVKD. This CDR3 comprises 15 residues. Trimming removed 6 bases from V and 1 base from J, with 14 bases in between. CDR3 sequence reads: CAIRGVGSGTDTQYF. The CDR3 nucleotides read TGTGCCATCAGGGGGGTCGGGTCTGGCACAGATACGCAGTATTTT.

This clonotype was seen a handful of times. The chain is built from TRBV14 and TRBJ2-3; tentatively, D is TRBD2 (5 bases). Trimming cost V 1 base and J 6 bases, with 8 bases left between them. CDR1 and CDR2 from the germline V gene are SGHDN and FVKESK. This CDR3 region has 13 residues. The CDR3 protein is CASSQASPDTQYF. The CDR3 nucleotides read TGTGCCAGCAGCCAAGCTAGCCCGGATACGCAGTATTTT.

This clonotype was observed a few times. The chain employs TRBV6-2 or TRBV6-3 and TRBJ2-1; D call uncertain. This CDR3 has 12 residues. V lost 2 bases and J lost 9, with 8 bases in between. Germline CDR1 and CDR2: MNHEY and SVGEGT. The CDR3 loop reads CASSYDVSEQFF. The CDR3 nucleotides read TGTGCCAGCAGTTACGACGTGAGTGAGCAGTTCTTC.

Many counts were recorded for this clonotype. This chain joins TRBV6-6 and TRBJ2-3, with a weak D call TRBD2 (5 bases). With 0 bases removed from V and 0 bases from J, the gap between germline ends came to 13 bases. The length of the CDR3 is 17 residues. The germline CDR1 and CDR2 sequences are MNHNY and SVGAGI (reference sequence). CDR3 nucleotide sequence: TGTGCCAGCAGTTACTCGCCAGGACTTACTAGCACAGATACGCAGTATTTT. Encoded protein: CASSYSPGLTSTDTQYF.

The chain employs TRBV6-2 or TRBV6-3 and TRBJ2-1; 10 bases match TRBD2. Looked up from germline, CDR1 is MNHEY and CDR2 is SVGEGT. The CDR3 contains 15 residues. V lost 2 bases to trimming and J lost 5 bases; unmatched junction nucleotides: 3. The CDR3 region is CASSYLAGVNNEQFF. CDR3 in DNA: TGTGCCAGCAGTTACCTAGCGGGGGTTAACAATGAGCAGTTCTTC.

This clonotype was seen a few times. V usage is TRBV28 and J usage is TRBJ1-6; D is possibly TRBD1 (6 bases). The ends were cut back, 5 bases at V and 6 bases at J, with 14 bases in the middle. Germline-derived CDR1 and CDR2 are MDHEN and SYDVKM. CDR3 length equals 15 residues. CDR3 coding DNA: TGTGCCAGCAGTCCAGCCGACAGGACTAATTCACCCCTCCACTTT. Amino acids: CASSPADRTNSPLHF.

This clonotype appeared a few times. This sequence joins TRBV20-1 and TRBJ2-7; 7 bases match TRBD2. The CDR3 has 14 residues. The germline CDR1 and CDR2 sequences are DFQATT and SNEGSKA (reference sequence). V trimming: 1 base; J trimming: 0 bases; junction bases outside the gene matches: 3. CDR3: CSARAAGSSYEQYF. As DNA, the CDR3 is TGCAGTGCTAGAGCAGCGGGGAGCTCCTACGAGCAGTACTTC.

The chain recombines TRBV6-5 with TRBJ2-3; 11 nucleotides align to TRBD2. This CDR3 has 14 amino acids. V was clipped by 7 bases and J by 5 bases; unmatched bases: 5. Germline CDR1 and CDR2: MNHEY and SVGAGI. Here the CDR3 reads CASNVGLAGDTQYF. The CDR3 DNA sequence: TGTGCCAGCAACGTCGGACTAGCGGGAGATACGCAGTATTTT.

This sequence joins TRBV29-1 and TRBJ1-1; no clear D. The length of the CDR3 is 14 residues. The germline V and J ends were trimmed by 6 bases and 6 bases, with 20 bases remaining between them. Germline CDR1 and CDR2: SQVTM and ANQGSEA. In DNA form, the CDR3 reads TGCAGCGTAAAAATGGGAGTTGAGGACGCTGAAGCTTTCTTT. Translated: CSVKMGVEDAEAFF. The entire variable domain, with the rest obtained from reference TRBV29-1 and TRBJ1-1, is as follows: SAVISQKPSRDICQRGTSLTIQCQVDSQVTMMFWYRQQPGQSLTLIATANQGSEATYESGFVIDKFPISRPNLTFSTLTVSNMSPEDSSIYLCSVKMGVEDAEAFFGQGTRLTVV.

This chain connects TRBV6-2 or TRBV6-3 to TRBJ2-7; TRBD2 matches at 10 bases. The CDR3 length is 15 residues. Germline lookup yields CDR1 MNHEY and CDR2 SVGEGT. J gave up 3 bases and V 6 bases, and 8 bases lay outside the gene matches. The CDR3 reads CASSPYRTSGYEQYF. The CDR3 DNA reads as TGTGCCAGCAGCCCTTATAGGACTAGCGGCTACGAGCAGTACTTC.

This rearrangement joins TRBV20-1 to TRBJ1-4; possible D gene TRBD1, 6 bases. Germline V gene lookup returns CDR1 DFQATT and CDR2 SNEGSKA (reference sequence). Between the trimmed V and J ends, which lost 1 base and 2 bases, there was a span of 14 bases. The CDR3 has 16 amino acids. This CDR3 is CSARVTGWLTNEKLFF. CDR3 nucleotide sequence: TGCAGTGCTAGAGTAACAGGGTGGCTCACTAATGAAAAACTGTTTTTT.

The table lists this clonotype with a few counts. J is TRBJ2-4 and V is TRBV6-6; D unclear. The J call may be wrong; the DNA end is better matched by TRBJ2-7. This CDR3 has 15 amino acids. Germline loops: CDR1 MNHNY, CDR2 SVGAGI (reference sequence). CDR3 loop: CASNDPQRRTYEQYF. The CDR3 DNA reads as TGTGCCAGCAACGACCCCCAACGGCGAACCTACGAGCAGTACTTC.

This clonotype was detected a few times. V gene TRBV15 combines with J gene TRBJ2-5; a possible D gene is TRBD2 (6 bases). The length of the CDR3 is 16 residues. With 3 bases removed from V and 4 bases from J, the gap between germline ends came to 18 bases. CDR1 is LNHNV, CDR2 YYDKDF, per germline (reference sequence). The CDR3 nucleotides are TGTGCCACCAGCAGTCCCAGGAGGGGAGTTGGAGAGACCCAGTACTTC. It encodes CATSSPRRGVGETQYF.

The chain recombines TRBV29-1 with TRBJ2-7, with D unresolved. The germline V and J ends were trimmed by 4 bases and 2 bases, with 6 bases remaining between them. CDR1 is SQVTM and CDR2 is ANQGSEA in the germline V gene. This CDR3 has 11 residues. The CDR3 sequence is CSVARAYEQYF. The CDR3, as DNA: TGCAGCGTTGCCCGAGCCTACGAGCAGTACTTC.

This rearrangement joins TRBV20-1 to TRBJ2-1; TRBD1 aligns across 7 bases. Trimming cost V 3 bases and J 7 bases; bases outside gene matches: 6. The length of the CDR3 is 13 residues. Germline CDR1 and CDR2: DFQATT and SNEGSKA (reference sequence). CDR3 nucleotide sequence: TGCAGTGCTAGGAAGGGGGCCAAGAATGAGCAGTTCTTC. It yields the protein CSARKGAKNEQFF.

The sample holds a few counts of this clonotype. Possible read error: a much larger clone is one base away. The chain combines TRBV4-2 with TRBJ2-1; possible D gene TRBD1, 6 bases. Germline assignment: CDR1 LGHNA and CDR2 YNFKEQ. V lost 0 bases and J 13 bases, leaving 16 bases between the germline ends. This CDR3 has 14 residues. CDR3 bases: TGTGCCAGCAGCCAAGATCCAGGGGTGGAGACCCAGTTCTTC. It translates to CASSQDPGVETQFF.

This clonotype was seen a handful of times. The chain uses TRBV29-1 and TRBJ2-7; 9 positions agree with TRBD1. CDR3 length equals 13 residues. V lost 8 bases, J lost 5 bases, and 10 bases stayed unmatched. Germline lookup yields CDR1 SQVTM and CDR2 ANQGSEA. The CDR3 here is CSTQPGTGNEQYF. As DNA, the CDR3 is TGCAGCACCCAGCCCGGGACAGGGAACGAGCAGTACTTC.

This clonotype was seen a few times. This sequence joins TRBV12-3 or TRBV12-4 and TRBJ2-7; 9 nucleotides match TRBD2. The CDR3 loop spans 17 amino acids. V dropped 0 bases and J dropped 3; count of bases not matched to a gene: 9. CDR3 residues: CASSLAGGLAGRYEQYF. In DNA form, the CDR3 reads TGTGCCAGCAGTTTAGCGGGCGGGCTAGCGGGACGCTACGAGCAGTACTTC.